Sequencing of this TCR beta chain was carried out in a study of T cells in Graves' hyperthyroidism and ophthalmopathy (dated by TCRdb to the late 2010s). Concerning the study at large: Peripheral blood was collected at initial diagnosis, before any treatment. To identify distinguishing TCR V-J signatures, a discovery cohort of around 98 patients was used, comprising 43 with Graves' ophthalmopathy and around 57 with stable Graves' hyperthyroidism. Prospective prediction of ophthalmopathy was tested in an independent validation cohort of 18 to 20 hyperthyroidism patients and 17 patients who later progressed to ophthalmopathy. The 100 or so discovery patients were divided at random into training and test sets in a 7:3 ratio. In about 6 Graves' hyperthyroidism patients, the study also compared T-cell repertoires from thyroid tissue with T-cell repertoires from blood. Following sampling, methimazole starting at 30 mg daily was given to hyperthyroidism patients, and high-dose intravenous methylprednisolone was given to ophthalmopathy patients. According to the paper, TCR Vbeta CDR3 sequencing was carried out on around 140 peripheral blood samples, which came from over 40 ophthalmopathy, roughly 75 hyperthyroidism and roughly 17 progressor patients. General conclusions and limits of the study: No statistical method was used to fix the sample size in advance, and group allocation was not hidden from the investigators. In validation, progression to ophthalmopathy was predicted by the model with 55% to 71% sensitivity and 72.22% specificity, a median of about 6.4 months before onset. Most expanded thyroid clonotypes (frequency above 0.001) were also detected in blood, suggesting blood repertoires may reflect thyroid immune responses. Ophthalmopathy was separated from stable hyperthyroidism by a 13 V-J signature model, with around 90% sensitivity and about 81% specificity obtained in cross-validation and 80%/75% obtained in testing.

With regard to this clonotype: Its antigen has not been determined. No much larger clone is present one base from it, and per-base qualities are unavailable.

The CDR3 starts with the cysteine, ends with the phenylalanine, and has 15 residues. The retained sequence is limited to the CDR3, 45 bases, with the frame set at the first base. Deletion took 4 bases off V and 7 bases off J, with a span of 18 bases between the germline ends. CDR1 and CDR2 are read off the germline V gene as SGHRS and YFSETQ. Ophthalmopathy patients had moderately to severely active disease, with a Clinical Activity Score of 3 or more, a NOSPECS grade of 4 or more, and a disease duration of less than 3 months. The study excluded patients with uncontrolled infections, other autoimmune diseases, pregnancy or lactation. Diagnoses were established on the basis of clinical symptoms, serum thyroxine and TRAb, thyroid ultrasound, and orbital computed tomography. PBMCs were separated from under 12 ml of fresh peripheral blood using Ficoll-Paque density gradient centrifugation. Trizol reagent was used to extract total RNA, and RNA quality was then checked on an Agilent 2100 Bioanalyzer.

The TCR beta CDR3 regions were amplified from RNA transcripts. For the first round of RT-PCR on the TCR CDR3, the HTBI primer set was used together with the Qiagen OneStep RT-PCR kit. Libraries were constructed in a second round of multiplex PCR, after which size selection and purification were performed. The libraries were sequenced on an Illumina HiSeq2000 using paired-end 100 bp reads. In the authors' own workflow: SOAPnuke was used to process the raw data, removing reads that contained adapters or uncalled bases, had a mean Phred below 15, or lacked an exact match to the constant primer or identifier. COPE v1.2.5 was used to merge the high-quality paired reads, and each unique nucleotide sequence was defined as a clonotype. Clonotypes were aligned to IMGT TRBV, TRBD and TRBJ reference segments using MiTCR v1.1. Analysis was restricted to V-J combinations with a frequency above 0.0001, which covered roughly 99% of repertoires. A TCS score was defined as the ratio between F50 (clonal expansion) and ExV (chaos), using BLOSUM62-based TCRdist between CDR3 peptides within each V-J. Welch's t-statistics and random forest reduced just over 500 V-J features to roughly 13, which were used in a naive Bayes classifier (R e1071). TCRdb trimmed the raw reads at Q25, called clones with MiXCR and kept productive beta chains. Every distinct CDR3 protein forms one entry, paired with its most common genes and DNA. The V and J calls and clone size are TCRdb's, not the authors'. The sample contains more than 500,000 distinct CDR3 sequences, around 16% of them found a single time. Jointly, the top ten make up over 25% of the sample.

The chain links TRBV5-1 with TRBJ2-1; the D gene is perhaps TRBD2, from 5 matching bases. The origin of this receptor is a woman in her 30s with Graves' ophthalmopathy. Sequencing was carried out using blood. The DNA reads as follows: TGCGCCAGCAGCGCCACCGGGAAGCTAACAAATGAGCAGTTCTTC. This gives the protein CASSATGKLTNEQFF.